These T cell receptor beta chains were read from a single sample in a study of blood T cell repertoires in COVID-19. TCRdb keeps only in-frame clones here, not all; method: immunoSEQ multiplex PCR. The sample holds fewer than 350,000 clones, around 90% seen once. Material: PBMCs or T cells enriched from blood (not recorded which). These receptors were taken from a young woman with acute COVID-19. CDR3s include the opening cysteine and the closing phenylalanine or tryptophan. The order of the fields is J gene, clone size, D gene, V gene, CDR3 DNA, CDR3 protein. A D gene is named only where the DNA matches it firmly. The listing skips clone size in some rows; elsewhere it reads once, few, many or a size class.

J: TRBJ2-1
size: .
D: TRBD2
V: TRBV7-9
DNA: TGTGCCAGCAGTTCGTACACAGCGGGGTCCAATGAGCAGTTCTTC
CDR3: CASSSYTAGSNEQFF

J: TRBJ1-4
size: once
D: .
V: TRBV14
DNA: TGTGCCAGCAGCCCCCAAAACGGTCCAACTGAAAAACTGTTTTTT
CDR3: CASSPQNGPTEKLFF

J: TRBJ2-7
size: .
D: TRBD2
V: TRBV7-3
DNA: TGTGCCAGCAGCTTATTCGGCGGGAGCGGTTACGAGCAGTACTTC
CDR3: CASSLFGGSGYEQYF

J: TRBJ1-2
size: .
D: TRBD1
V: TRBV3-1/TRBV3-2
DNA: TGTGCCAGCAGCCAAGATTACGAGACAGGGGGGTATGGCTACACCTTC
CDR3: CASSQDYETGGYGYTF

J: TRBJ1-2
size: .
D: TRBD1
V: TRBV18
DNA: TGTGCCAGCTCCCTTAACCGGGACAGGGGAAATCGCGGCTACACCTTC
CDR3: CASSLNRDRGNRGYTF

J: TRBJ1-1
size: .
D: TRBD1
V: TRBV2
DNA: TGTGCCAGCAGATCGACAGGGTCCATGAACACTGAAGCTTTCTTT
CDR3: CASRSTGSMNTEAFF

J: TRBJ2-5
size: once
D: TRBD1
V: TRBV19
DNA: TGTGCCAGTAGTGTATATCTTACAGGGGGCCAAGAGACCCAGTACTTC
CDR3: CASSVYLTGGQETQYF

J: TRBJ2-7
size: .
D: .
V: TRBV5-1
DNA: TGCGCCAGCAGCTTGACAGGATCCGCCTACGAGCAGTACTTC
CDR3: CASSLTGSAYEQYF

J: TRBJ2-5
size: once
D: TRBD2
V: TRBV5-5
DNA: TGTGCCAGCAGCGCCCAGTGGGGTCCCTCCGGGAGGAAGGGGGAGACCCAGTACTTC
CDR3: CASSAQWGPSGRKGETQYF

J: TRBJ2-5
size: .
D: TRBD1
V: TRBV29-1
DNA: TGCAGCGTTGAAGGGGACAGGGCCACCCTTGAGACCCAGTACTTC
CDR3: CSVEGDRATLETQYF

J: TRBJ1-5
size: .
D: TRBD1
V: TRBV3-1/TRBV3-2
DNA: TGTGCCAGCAGCCTTGGGACAGGTAGCAATCAGCCCCAGCATTTT
CDR3: CASSLGTGSNQPQHF

J: TRBJ2-1
size: once
D: TRBD1
V: TRBV4-3
DNA: TGCGCCAGCAGCGAAGGACAGGTGGATGAGCAGTTCTTC
CDR3: CASSEGQVDEQFF

J: TRBJ1-2
size: once
D: .
V: TRBV28
DNA: TGTGCCAGCAGTTTAGACACTCCCTATGGCTACACCTTC
CDR3: CASSLDTPYGYTF

J: TRBJ1-1
size: .
D: TRBD1
V: TRBV6-2/TRBV6-3
DNA: TGTGCCAGCAGTTACCTGGGACAGTCCGCTGAAGCTTTCTTT
CDR3: CASSYLGQSAEAFF

J: TRBJ1-1
size: .
D: TRBD1
V: TRBV3-1/TRBV3-2
DNA: TGTGCCAGCGGATCGGGACAGTCGAACACTGAAGCTTTCTTT
CDR3: CASGSGQSNTEAFF

J: TRBJ2-3
size: .
D: TRBD1
V: TRBV6-4
DNA: TGTGCCAGCAGCCTTAGGGACAGGGACACAGATACGCAGTATTTT
CDR3: CASSLRDRDTDTQYF

J: TRBJ1-1
size: .
D: TRBD1
V: TRBV19
DNA: TGTGCCAGTAGTTCGCGACAGGGGGGCACTGAAGCTTTCTTT
CDR3: CASSSRQGGTEAFF

J: TRBJ2-3
size: .
D: TRBD2
V: TRBV2
DNA: TGTGCCAGCAGGACTAGCACGGATACGCAGTATTTT
CDR3: CASRTSTDTQYF

J: TRBJ2-7
size: .
D: .
V: TRBV11-1
DNA: TGTGCCAGCACCCTCGGGTATGGTCTGTACTTC
CDR3: CASTLGYGLYF

J: TRBJ2-2
size: once
D: TRBD2
V: TRBV27
DNA: TGTGCCAGCAGTTTATCGGAAGGGCAACTAGCGGGAGCTTGGGACACCGGGGAGCTGTTTTTT
CDR3: CASSLSEGQLAGAWDTGELFF

J: TRBJ2-3
size: .
D: .
V: TRBV7-2
DNA: TGTGCCAGCACGTTGACTAATACGCAGTATTTT
CDR3: CASTLTNTQYF

J: TRBJ2-2
size: .
D: TRBD1
V: TRBV4-1
DNA: TGCGCCAGCAGCCAAGCCTGGACAGGACGCACCGGGGAGCTGTTTTTT
CDR3: CASSQAWTGRTGELFF

J: TRBJ2-7
size: .
D: .
V: TRBV2
DNA: TGTGCCAGCAGTGAAGCCCAGGGCGAGCAGTACTTC
CDR3: CASSEAQGEQYF

J: TRBJ2-1
size: .
D: .
V: TRBV24-1
DNA: TGTGCCACCAGTGATTTGCGTCCGGGGGTGCAGTTCTTC
CDR3: CATSDLRPGVQFF

J: TRBJ1-3
size: .
D: .
V: TRBV7-2
DNA: TGTGCCAGCAGCTTAGCTCTCTCTGGAAACACCATATATTTT
CDR3: CASSLALSGNTIYF

J: TRBJ2-7
size: .
D: .
V: TRBV20-1
DNA: TGCAGTGCTAGTGAGGCCAGGGCCCACGAGCAGTACTTC
CDR3: CSASEARAHEQYF

J: TRBJ2-2
size: .
D: .
V: TRBV7-8
DNA: TGTGCCAGCAGCAACACTATTTATACCGGGGAGCTGTTTTTT
CDR3: CASSNTIYTGELFF

J: TRBJ2-5
size: .
D: .
V: TRBV9
DNA: TGTGCCAGCAGCGTAGGGGGGGATGAGACCCAGTACTTC
CDR3: CASSVGGDETQYF

J: TRBJ1-1
size: .
D: .
V: TRBV7-9
DNA: TGTGCCAGCAGCTTAGAGGGGGTTCTTTACACTGAAGCTTTCTTT
CDR3: CASSLEGVLYTEAFF

J: TRBJ1-3
size: few
D: .
V: TRBV25-1
DNA: TGTGCCAGCAGTGAATATGCCGGGAGCGCCCTATATTTT
CDR3: CASSEYAGSALYF

J: TRBJ1-5
size: .
D: TRBD1
V: TRBV9
DNA: TGTGCCAGCAGTTCTGAGGGGGCAAGTGCAGAGACCCAGCATTTT
CDR3: CASSSEGASAETQHF

J: TRBJ2-2
size: few
D: .
V: TRBV11-3
DNA: TGTGCCAGCAGCTCCCGGGACACGGGGACCGGGGAGCTGTTTTTT
CDR3: CASSSRDTGTGELFF

J: TRBJ1-2
size: .
D: .
V: TRBV4-3
DNA: TGCGCCAGCAGCCCCAGGACAGCTACTAACTATGGCTACACCTTC
CDR3: CASSPRTATNYGYTF

J: TRBJ1-1
size: few
D: TRBD1
V: TRBV6-1
DNA: TGTGCCAGCAGTGAAGCGGACAGGTTGAACACTGAAGCTTTCTTT
CDR3: CASSEADRLNTEAFF

J: TRBJ2-1
size: .
D: .
V: TRBV10-2
DNA: TGCGCCAGCAGTGAACCACCGTCTAGCTGGCAGTTCTTC
CDR3: CASSEPPSSWQFF

J: TRBJ2-1
size: .
D: TRBD2
V: TRBV5-1
DNA: TGCGCCAGCAGACCAACTAGCGGGGTATCCTACAATGAGCAGTTCTTC
CDR3: CASRPTSGVSYNEQFF

J: TRBJ1-1
size: .
D: .
V: TRBV28
DNA: TGTGCCAGCAGACTGCCTAACACTGAAGCTTTCTTT
CDR3: CASRLPNTEAFF

J: TRBJ2-3
size: .
D: TRBD2
V: TRBV24-1
DNA: TGTGCCACCATGGCTAGCGGGAGCACAGATACGCAGTATTTT
CDR3: CATMASGSTDTQYF

J: TRBJ1-5
size: few
D: TRBD1
V: TRBV4-3
DNA: TGCGCCAGCAGCCAGGGGACAGGGGGTTATCAGCCCCAGCATTTT
CDR3: CASSQGTGGYQPQHF

J: TRBJ2-2
size: few
D: .
V: TRBV5-4
DNA: TGTGCCAGCAGCACACAATCAGGGGGGGAGCTGTTTTTT
CDR3: CASSTQSGGELFF

J: TRBJ2-2
size: few
D: .
V: TRBV28
DNA: TGTGCCAGCACTCCACCGGGGGGCGGGAAAAACGGGGAGCTGTTTTTT
CDR3: CASTPPGGGKNGELFF

J: TRBJ1-4
size: .
D: .
V: TRBV9
DNA: TGTGCCAGCAGCGTGTCAGGGTTCGATGATGAAAAACTGTTTTTT
CDR3: CASSVSGFDDEKLFF

J: TRBJ1-2
size: .
D: .
V: TRBV5-4
DNA: TGTGCCAGCAGGCCCGTGGGGCAGGGGAGCTATGGCTACACCTTC
CDR3: CASRPVGQGSYGYTF

J: TRBJ2-1
size: .
D: TRBD2
V: TRBV4-1
DNA: TGCGCCAGCAGCCAACCCTTAGCGGGGGGGAGGTACAATGAGCAGTTCTTC
CDR3: CASSQPLAGGRYNEQFF